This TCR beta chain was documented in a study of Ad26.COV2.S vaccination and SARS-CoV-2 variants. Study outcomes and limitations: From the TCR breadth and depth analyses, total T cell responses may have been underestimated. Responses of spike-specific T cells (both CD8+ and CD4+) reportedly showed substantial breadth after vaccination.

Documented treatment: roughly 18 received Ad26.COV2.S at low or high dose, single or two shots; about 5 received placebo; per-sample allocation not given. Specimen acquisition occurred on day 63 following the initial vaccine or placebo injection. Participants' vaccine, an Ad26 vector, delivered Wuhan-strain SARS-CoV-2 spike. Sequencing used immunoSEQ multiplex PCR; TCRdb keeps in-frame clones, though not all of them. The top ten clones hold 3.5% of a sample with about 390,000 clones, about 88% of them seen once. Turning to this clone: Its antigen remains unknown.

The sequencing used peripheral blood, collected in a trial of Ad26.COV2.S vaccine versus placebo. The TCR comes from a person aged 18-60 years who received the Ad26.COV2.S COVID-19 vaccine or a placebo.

The CDR3 nucleotides are TGTGCCACCTCGAGCTGGGTGGGGGACAATGAGCAGTTCTTC. Its protein is CATSSWVGDNEQFF. This chain uses TRBV7-2 with TRBJ2-1; perhaps D is TRBD1 or TRBD2 (5 bases each). The germline CDR1 and CDR2 sequences are SGHTA and FQGNSA. The CDR3 extends over 14 amino acids. Between the trimmed V and J ends, which lost 10 bases and 5 bases, there was a span of 18 bases.